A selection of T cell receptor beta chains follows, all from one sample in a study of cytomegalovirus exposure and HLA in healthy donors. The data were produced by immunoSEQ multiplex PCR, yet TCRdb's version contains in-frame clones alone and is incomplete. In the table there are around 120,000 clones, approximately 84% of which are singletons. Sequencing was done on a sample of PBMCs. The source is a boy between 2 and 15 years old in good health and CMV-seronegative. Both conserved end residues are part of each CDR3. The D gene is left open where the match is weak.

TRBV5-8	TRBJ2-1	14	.	TGTGCCAGCAGCTTGAGGAGGGGAAACAATGAGCAGTTCTTC	CASSLRRGNNEQFF
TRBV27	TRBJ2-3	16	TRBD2	TGTGCCAGCAGTTCCGGACTAGCGGGAGGGTCAGATACGCAGTATTTT	CASSSGLAGGSDTQYF
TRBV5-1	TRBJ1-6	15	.	TGCGCCAGCAGTCGTATCAGTTCCTATAATTCACCCCTCCACTTT	CASSRISSYNSPLHF
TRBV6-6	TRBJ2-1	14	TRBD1	TGTGCCAGCAGATCCGGGACAGGAGGAAATGAGCAGTTCTTC	CASRSGTGGNEQFF
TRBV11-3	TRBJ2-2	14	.	TGTGCCAGCAGCCCAACAGGGTCCGGCGGGGAGCTGTTTTTT	CASSPTGSGGELFF
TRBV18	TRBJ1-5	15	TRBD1	TGTGCCAGCTCACCGACAGGGAATAGCAATCAGCCCCAGCATTTT	CASSPTGNSNQPQHF
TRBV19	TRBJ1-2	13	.	TGTGCCAGTACCCGGGCTAGCAACTATGGCTACACCTTC	CASTRASNYGYTF
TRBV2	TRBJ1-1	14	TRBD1	TGTGCCAGCAGCCCGGACAGGGTGATCACTGAAGCTTTCTTT	CASSPDRVITEAFF
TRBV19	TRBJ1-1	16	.	TGTGCCAGTAGTATGAGGTCGGTAACAGGGACCACTGAAGCTTTCTTT	CASSMRSVTGTTEAFF
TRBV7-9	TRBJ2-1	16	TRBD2	TGTGCCAGCAGCTTGCCTAGCGGGGACCTCGAGGATGAGCAGTTCTTC	CASSLPSGDLEDEQFF
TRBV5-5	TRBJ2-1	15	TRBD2	TGTGCCAGCAGCAGGGGACTAGGAGGCGCCAATGAGCAGTTCTTC	CASSRGLGGANEQFF
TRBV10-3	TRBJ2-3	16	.	TGTGCCATCAGTGCGGTTCTAACAGGGCTCGTAGATACGCAGTATTTT	CAISAVLTGLVDTQYF
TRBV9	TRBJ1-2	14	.	TGTGCCAGCAGCGTAGGGGGGGCTAACTATGGCTACACCTTC	CASSVGGANYGYTF
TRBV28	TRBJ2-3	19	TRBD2	TGTGCCAGCAGTTTATCCTCTGCGACTAGCGGGGCATCCACAGATACGCAGTATTTT	CASSLSSATSGASTDTQYF
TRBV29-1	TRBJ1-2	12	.	TGCAGCGTTGATCGGGAGCTCTATGGCTACACCTTC	CSVDRELYGYTF
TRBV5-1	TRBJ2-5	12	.	TGCGCCAGCAGCCAGGATCAAGAGACCCAGTACTTC	CASSQDQETQYF